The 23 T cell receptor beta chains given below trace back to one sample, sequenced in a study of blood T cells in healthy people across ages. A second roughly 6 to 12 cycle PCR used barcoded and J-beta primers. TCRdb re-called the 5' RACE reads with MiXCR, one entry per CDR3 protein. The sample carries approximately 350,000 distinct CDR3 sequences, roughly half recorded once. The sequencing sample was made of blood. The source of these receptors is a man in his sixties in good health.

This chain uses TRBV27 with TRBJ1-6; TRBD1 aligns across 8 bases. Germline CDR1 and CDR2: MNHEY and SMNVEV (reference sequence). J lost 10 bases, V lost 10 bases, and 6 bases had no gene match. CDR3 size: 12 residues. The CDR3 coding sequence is TGTGCCACACGGACAGGGCTCTCACCCCTCCACTTT. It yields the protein CATRTGLSPLHF.

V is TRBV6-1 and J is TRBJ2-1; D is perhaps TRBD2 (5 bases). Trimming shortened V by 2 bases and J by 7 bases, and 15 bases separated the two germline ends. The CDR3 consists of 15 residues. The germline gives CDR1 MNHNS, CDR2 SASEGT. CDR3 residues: CASSERLGRGNEQFF. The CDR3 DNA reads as TGTGCCAGCAGTGAAAGGCTAGGAAGAGGGAATGAGCAGTTCTTC.

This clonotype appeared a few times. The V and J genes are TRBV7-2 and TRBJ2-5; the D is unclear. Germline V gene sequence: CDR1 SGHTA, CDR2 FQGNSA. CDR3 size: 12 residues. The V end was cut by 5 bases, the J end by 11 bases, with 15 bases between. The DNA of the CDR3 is TGTGCCAGCAGCCTCCCCCCTAGGGCGCAGTACTTC. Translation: CASSLPPRAQYF. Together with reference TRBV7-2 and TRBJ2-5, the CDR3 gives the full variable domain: GAGVSQSPSNKVTEKGKDVELRCDPISGHTALYWYRQSLGQGLEFLIYFQGNSAPDKSGLPSDRFSAERTGGSVSTLTIQRTQQEDSAVYLCASSLPPRAQYFGPGTRLLVL.

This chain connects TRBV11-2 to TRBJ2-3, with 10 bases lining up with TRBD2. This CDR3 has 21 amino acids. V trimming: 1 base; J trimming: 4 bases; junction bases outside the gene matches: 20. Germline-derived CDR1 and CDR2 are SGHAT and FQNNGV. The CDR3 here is CASSLVGGTSAVHLSPDTQYF. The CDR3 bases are TGTGCCAGCAGCTTAGTGGGTGGGACTAGCGCGGTCCATCTAAGCCCAGATACGCAGTATTTT.

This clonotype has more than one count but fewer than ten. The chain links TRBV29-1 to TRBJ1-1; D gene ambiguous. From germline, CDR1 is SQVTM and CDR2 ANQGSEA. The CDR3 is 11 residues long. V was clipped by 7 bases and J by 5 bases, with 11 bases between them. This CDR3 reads CSAVLDTEAFF. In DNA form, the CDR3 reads TGCAGCGCTGTTCTGGATACTGAAGCTTTCTTT.

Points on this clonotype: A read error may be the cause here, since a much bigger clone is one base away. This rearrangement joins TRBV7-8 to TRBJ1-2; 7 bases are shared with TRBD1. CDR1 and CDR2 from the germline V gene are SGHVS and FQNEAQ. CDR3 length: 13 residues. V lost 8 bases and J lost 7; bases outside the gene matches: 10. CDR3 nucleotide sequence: TGTGCCAGCGGCCCCCTGAGACAGGGTGGCTACACCTTC. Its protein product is CASGPLRQGGYTF.

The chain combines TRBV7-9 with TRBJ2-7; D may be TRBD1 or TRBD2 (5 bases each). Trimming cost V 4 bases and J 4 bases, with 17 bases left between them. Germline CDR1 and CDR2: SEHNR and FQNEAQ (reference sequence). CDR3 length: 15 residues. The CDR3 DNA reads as TGTGCCAGCAGCTCGAGAGGGGACCGAGGATACGAGCAGTACTTC. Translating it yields CASSSRGDRGYEQYF.

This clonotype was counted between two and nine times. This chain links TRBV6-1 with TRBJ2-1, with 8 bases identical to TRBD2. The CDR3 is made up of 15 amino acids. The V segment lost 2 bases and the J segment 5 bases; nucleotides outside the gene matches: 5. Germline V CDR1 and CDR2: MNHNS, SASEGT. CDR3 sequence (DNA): TGTGCCAGCAGTGAACAGCGGGGGCCAAACAATGAGCAGTTCTTC. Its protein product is CASSEQRGPNNEQFF.

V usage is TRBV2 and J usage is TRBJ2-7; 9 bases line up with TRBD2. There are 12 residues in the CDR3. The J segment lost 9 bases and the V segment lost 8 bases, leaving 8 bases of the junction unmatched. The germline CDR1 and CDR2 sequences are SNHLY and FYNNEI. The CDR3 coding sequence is TGTGCCAGCGGGGGTAGCGGGAGTGGGCAGTACTTC. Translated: CASGGSGSGQYF.

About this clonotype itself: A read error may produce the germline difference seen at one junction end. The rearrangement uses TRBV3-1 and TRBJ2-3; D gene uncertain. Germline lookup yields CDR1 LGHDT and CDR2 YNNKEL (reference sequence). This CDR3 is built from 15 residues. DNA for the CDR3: TGTGCCAGCAGCCAAGGACGGCATAGCACAGAGACGCAGTATTTT. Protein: CASSQGRHSTETQYF.

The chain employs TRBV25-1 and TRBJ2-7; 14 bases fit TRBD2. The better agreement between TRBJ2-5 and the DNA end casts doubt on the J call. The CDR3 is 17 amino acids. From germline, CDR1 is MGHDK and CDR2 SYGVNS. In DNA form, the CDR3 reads TGTGCCAGCAGTGGGGGACTAGCGGGAGAGGGTAAGGAGACCCAGTACTTC. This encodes CASSGGLAGEGKETQYF.

The CDR3 loop is CASSSIFAGKYNEQFF. In DNA form, the CDR3 reads TGTGCCAGCAGTTCCATATTTGCCGGGAAATACAATGAGCAGTTCTTC. J is TRBJ2-1 and V is TRBV28; D possibly corresponds to TRBD2 (5 bases). V shed 4 bases and J shed 4 bases, with 17 bases lying between them. Looked up from germline, CDR1 is MDHEN and CDR2 is SYDVKM. This CDR3 is built from 16 residues.

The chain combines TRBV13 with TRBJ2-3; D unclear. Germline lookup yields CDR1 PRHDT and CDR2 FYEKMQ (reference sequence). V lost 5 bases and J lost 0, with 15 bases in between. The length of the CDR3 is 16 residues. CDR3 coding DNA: TGTGCCAGCAGCCTCCGTGGCGTCCCTAGCACAGATACGCAGTATTTT. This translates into CASSLRGVPSTDTQYF.

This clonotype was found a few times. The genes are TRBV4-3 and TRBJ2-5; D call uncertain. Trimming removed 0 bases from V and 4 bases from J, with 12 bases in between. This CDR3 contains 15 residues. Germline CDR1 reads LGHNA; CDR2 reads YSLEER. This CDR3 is CASSQDGVAGETQYF. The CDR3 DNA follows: TGCGCCAGCAGCCAAGATGGGGTCGCCGGAGAGACCCAGTACTTC.

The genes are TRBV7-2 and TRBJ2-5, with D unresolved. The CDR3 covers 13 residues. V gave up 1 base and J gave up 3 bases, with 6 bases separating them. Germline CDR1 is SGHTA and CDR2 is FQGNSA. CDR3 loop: CASSLDRKETQYF. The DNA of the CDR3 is TGTGCCAGCAGCTTAGACAGAAAAGAGACCCAGTACTTC. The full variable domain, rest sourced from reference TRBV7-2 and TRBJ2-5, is GAGVSQSPSNKVTEKGKDVELRCDPISGHTALYWYRQSLGQGLEFLIYFQGNSAPDKSGLPSDRFSAERTGGSVSTLTIQRTQQEDSAVYLCASSLDRKETQYFGPGTRLLVL.

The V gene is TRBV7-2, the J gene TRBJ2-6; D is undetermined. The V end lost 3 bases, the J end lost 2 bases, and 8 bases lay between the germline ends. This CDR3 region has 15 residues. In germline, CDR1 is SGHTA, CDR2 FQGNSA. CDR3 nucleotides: TGTGCCAGCAGCTTCATAGGTGCTGGGGCCAACGTCCTGACTTTC. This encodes CASSFIGAGANVLTF.

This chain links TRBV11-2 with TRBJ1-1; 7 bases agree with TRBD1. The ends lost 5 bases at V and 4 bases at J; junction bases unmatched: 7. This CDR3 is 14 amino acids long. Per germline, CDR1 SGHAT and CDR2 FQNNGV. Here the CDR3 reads CASSVTRQGTEAFF. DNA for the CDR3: TGTGCCAGCAGCGTAACGAGACAGGGCACTGAAGCTTTCTTT. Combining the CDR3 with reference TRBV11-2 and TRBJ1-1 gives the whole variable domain EAGVAQSPRYKIIEKRQSVAFWCNPISGHATLYWYQQILGQGPKLLIQFQNNGVVDDSQLPKDRFSAERLKGVDSTLKIQPAKLEDSAVYLCASSVTRQGTEAFFGQGTRLTVV.

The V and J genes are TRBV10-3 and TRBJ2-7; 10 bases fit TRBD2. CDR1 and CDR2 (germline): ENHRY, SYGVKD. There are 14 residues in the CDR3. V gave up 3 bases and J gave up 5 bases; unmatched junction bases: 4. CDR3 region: CAISDSGRLNEQYF. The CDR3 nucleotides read TGTGCCATCAGTGATAGCGGGAGGTTGAACGAGCAGTACTTC.

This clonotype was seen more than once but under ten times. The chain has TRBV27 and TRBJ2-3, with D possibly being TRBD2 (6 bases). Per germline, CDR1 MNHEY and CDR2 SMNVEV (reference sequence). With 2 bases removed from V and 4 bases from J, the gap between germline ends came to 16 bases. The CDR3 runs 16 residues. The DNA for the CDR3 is TGTGCCAGCAGTTTACCTTCCGGAGGGGTGGCAGATACGCAGTATTTT. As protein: CASSLPSGGVADTQYF.

CDR3 sequence (DNA): TGTGCCAGCTCCCCCGTGCCGGACAGGGGCTCTGGGGCCAACGTCCTGACTTTC. Protein sequence: CASSPVPDRGSGANVLTF. The V call is TRBV18, the J call TRBJ2-6; TRBD1 agrees at 9 bases. With 6 bases clipped from V and 0 bases from J, the junction kept 9 bases outside the gene matches. Looked up from germline, CDR1 is KGHSH and CDR2 is LQKENI. The CDR3 runs to 18 residues.

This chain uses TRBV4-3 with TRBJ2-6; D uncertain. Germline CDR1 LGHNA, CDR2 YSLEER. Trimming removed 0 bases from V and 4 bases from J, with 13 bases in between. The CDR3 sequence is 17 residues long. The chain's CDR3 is CASSQDRLGGGANVLTF. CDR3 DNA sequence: TGCGCCAGCAGCCAAGATAGGTTAGGTGGGGGGGCCAACGTCCTGACTTTC.

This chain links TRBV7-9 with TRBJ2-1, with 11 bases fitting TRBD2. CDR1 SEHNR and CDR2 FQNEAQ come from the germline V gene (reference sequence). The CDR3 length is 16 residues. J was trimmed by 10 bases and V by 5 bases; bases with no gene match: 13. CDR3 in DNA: TGTGCCAGCAGCCCCCGCCAACTAGCGGGAGTGAGGGAGCAGTTCTTC. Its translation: CASSPRQLAGVREQFF.

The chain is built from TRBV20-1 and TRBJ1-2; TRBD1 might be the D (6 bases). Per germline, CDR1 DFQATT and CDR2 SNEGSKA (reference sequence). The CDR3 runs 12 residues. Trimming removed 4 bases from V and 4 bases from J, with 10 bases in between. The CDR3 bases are TGCAGTGCTAAGACAGGCCGCTATGGCTACACCTTC. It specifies CSAKTGRYGYTF.